Listed below are T cell receptor beta chains from one sample, sequenced in a study of siplizumab effects on memory and regulatory T cells. The data were produced by immunoSEQ multiplex PCR, yet TCRdb's version contains in-frame clones alone and is incomplete. Of 65,000 to 90,000 clones in the sample, roughly 93% were seen once. The sequenced material came from CD8+ T cells sorted from blood. Receptors originate from a human donor in good health. Each CDR3 is given with its conserved first and last residue. Each record gives: CDR3 DNA, CDR3 protein, J gene, clone size, D gene, V gene. The D gene is left open where the match is weak. Rows give clone size only sometimes, using once, few, many, or a class for an expanded clone.

DNA: TGTGCCAGCAGCGGGGGCCCCCTACAGCATGAGCAGTTCTTC; CDR3: CASSGGPLQHEQFF; J: TRBJ2-1; size: .; D: .; V: TRBV6-5
DNA: TGCGCCAGCAGCCTCGCACCTGAGGGGAACACTGAAGCTTTCTTT; CDR3: CASSLAPEGNTEAFF; J: TRBJ1-1; size: .; D: .; V: TRBV4-1
DNA: TGCGCCAGCAGCCAAGATCCAGCGGGGGGGTACAATGAGCAGTTCTTC; CDR3: CASSQDPAGGYNEQFF; J: TRBJ2-1; size: .; D: TRBD2; V: TRBV4-3
DNA: TGTGCCAGCGCACAGCGGGGGTCTTTCTACGAGCAGTACTTC; CDR3: CASAQRGSFYEQYF; J: TRBJ2-7; size: .; D: TRBD2; V: TRBV6-1
DNA: TGCGCCAGCAGCCCGGGGACGAATACTAGGAGCACCGGGGAGCTGTTTTTT; CDR3: CASSPGTNTRSTGELFF; J: TRBJ2-2; size: .; D: .; V: TRBV4-1
DNA: TGTGCCAGCAGCCGACTAGCGGGGGCAGAGACCCAGTACTTC; CDR3: CASSRLAGAETQYF; J: TRBJ2-5; size: .; D: TRBD2; V: TRBV27
DNA: TGTGCCAGCAGCTTGAGACTGCCGGGAAACACCATATATTTT; CDR3: CASSLRLPGNTIYF; J: TRBJ1-3; size: .; D: .; V: TRBV5-6
DNA: TGTGCCATCAGTGAGATAGGGGGCCAGCTCGAGCAGTACTTC; CDR3: CAISEIGGQLEQYF; J: TRBJ2-7; size: .; D: TRBD1; V: TRBV10-3
DNA: TGTGCCAGTAGTAGCGAGGAGACAGGGCGCTATGGCTACACCTTC; CDR3: CASSSEETGRYGYTF; J: TRBJ1-2; size: once; D: TRBD1; V: TRBV19
DNA: TGTGCCAGCACAAATGAAGCTTTCTTT; CDR3: CASTNEAFF; J: TRBJ1-1; size: .; D: .; V: TRBV21-1
DNA: TGCGCCAGCAGCTTGGACCCCCGGACAGGGATGGATGGCTACACCTTC; CDR3: CASSLDPRTGMDGYTF; J: TRBJ1-2; size: .; D: TRBD1; V: TRBV5-1
DNA: TGTGCCTGGAGTGTACTAGACCCCTCTAATAATTCACCCCTCCACTTT; CDR3: CAWSVLDPSNNSPLHF; J: TRBJ1-6; size: .; D: .; V: TRBV30
DNA: TGTGCCAGTACAGCGGGCAATCAGCCCCAGCATTTT; CDR3: CASTAGNQPQHF; J: TRBJ1-5; size: .; D: .; V: TRBV19
DNA: TGTGCCAGCAGCAGAGGGTCAGATACGCAGTATTTT; CDR3: CASSRGSDTQYF; J: TRBJ2-3; size: .; D: .; V: TRBV4-2
DNA: TGTGCCAGTAGTATAGGTGAGGGGGCTCGGGAGCCCCAGCATTTT; CDR3: CASSIGEGAREPQHF; J: TRBJ1-5; size: .; D: TRBD1; V: TRBV19
DNA: TGTGCCAGCAGTTACGTGGAGAATGAAAAACTGTTTTTT; CDR3: CASSYVENEKLFF; J: TRBJ1-4; size: .; D: .; V: TRBV6-5
DNA: TGTGCCAGCAGCCCAACAGGGGGGGGTCAGCCCCAGCATTTT; CDR3: CASSPTGGGQPQHF; J: TRBJ1-5; size: .; D: TRBD1; V: TRBV9
DNA: TGTGCCAGCAGCCCACATGGCAATGAGCAGTTCTTC; CDR3: CASSPHGNEQFF; J: TRBJ2-1; size: .; D: .; V: TRBV11-2
DNA: TGTGCCAGCAGCCCCAAACACGTAAACACAGATACGCAGTATTTT; CDR3: CASSPKHVNTDTQYF; J: TRBJ2-3; size: .; D: .; V: TRBV27
DNA: TGTGCCAGCAGCCAAGATATCGGAGCCTACTACGAGCAGTACTTC; CDR3: CASSQDIGAYYEQYF; J: TRBJ2-7; size: .; D: .; V: TRBV14
DNA: TGTGCTAGTGGTTTGAGTAGCGGCCGCACAGATACGCAGTATTTT; CDR3: CASGLSSGRTDTQYF; J: TRBJ2-3; size: .; D: .; V: TRBV12-5
DNA: TGCGCCAGCAGGGACAGGTCGGCCATTCAGTACTTC; CDR3: CASRDRSAIQYF; J: TRBJ2-4; size: .; D: TRBD1; V: TRBV5-1
DNA: TGTGCCAGTCTGGGGGCGGGGGAAGCTTTCTTT; CDR3: CASLGAGEAFF; J: TRBJ1-1; size: .; D: .; V: TRBV2
DNA: TGTGCCAGCAGCTTATGGGGAGAAACTGAAGCTTTCTTT; CDR3: CASSLWGETEAFF; J: TRBJ1-1; size: .; D: .; V: TRBV7-9
DNA: TGCGCCAGCGGATGGACAGGGGTCTACGAGCAGTACTTC; CDR3: CASGWTGVYEQYF; J: TRBJ2-7; size: once; D: TRBD1; V: TRBV10-2
DNA: TGTGCCAGCAGCTTAGAGGCTGATCAGCCCCAGCATTTT; CDR3: CASSLEADQPQHF; J: TRBJ1-5; size: once; D: .; V: TRBV11-2
DNA: TGCAGCGTTGTTATTAGCATCGGTGGCTACACCTTC; CDR3: CSVVISIGGYTF; J: TRBJ1-2; size: .; D: .; V: TRBV29-1
DNA: TGTGCCAGTAGTATCTCCTCTGGGGCCAACGTCCTGACTTTC; CDR3: CASSISSGANVLTF; J: TRBJ2-6; size: .; D: .; V: TRBV19
DNA: TGTGCCAGCAGCCCGTTTGTGGGGACGGCCTCCTACGAGCAGTACTTC; CDR3: CASSPFVGTASYEQYF; J: TRBJ2-7; size: once; D: .; V: TRBV21-1
DNA: TGCGCCAGCAGCGGGACAGGGGGTTACGAGCAGTACTTC; CDR3: CASSGTGGYEQYF; J: TRBJ2-7; size: .; D: TRBD1; V: TRBV4-1
DNA: TGTGCCAGCAGTTTGTATATTACGGGACAGTCTTATGGCTACACCTTC; CDR3: CASSLYITGQSYGYTF; J: TRBJ1-2; size: .; D: TRBD1; V: TRBV28
DNA: TGTGCCAGCAGCTTGCTGAGCGGTGAGCAGTTCTTC; CDR3: CASSLLSGEQFF; J: TRBJ2-1; size: .; D: .; V: TRBV7-9
DNA: TGTGCCAGCAGCTTAGGAGGGGTGAACATCGGGGAGCTGTTTTTT; CDR3: CASSLGGVNIGELFF; J: TRBJ2-2; size: .; D: .; V: TRBV13
DNA: TGTGCCAGCAGCTTTGAGGGCTCGAACACCGGGGAGCTGTTTTTT; CDR3: CASSFEGSNTGELFF; J: TRBJ2-2; size: .; D: .; V: TRBV5-4
DNA: TGCGCCAGCAGCCAGTCACCGCGGGCGGGGGTTGCAGATACGCAGTATTTT; CDR3: CASSQSPRAGVADTQYF; J: TRBJ2-3; size: .; D: TRBD2; V: TRBV4-1
DNA: TGTGCCAGCAGCTTACGGACAGGGGTCCCTTCACCCCTCCACTTT; CDR3: CASSLRTGVPSPLHF; J: TRBJ1-6; size: medium-sized; D: .; V: TRBV21-1
DNA: TGTGCCAGCTCGAGGGGGTCAGGGGATAATGAGCAGTTCTTC; CDR3: CASSRGSGDNEQFF; J: TRBJ2-1; size: few; D: .; V: TRBV2
DNA: TGTGCCAGCAGTTTGGGGGGGGACAGGGGCTTCCAGACCCAGTACTTC; CDR3: CASSLGGDRGFQTQYF; J: TRBJ2-5; size: .; D: TRBD1; V: TRBV27
DNA: TGTGCCAGTAGTATCCCAGCGCAAGGGGCCAACGTCCTGACTTTC; CDR3: CASSIPAQGANVLTF; J: TRBJ2-6; size: .; D: .; V: TRBV19
DNA: TGCGCCAGCAGTCCCGGGACTAGCGAATACAATGAGCAGTTCTTC; CDR3: CASSPGTSEYNEQFF; J: TRBJ2-1; size: .; D: TRBD2; V: TRBV5-1
DNA: TGTGCCAGCAGCCCCACCGGGACAGGGTGGAGCACAGATACGCAGTATTTT; CDR3: CASSPTGTGWSTDTQYF; J: TRBJ2-3; size: once; D: TRBD1; V: TRBV13
DNA: TGTGCCAGTAGGCTTTGGCCGACAGGGGACGGCGAGCAGTACTTC; CDR3: CASRLWPTGDGEQYF; J: TRBJ2-7; size: .; D: TRBD1; V: TRBV19
DNA: TGCAGCGCATTACTAGCGGGGGGCCATTTTAATGAGCAGTTCTTC; CDR3: CSALLAGGHFNEQFF; J: TRBJ2-1; size: .; D: TRBD2; V: TRBV29-1
DNA: TGTGCCAGCAGTTTAGGGACAGGGGGCCTGCAGTACTTC; CDR3: CASSLGTGGLQYF; J: TRBJ2-7; size: once; D: TRBD1; V: TRBV27
DNA: TGCGCCAGCAGCTCCCGGCTAGCGGGCACCGGGGAGCTGTTTTTT; CDR3: CASSSRLAGTGELFF; J: TRBJ2-2; size: .; D: TRBD2; V: TRBV4-1
DNA: TGTGCCAGCAGCGCACCGACAGGGTCTGAGACCGGGGAGCTGTTTTTT; CDR3: CASSAPTGSETGELFF; J: TRBJ2-2; size: .; D: TRBD1; V: TRBV11-2
DNA: TGTGCCAGCGGCGAAAGGGGAGACTATGGCTACACCTTC; CDR3: CASGERGDYGYTF; J: TRBJ1-2; size: .; D: .; V: TRBV6-1
DNA: TGTGCCAGCAGTCAGACTAACCGGGACAGTTATGGCTACACCTTC; CDR3: CASSQTNRDSYGYTF; J: TRBJ1-2; size: .; D: TRBD1; V: TRBV6-5
DNA: TGTGCCAGCAGTGCTCTCCCCTCCTACGAGCAGTACTTC; CDR3: CASSALPSYEQYF; J: TRBJ2-7; size: .; D: .; V: TRBV27
DNA: TGCGCCAGCAGTGACAGGGGGATCGGGGAGCTGTTTTTT; CDR3: CASSDRGIGELFF; J: TRBJ2-2; size: .; D: TRBD1; V: TRBV23-1
DNA: TGTGCCAGCAGTGTCGGAAGGATGAACACTGAAGCTTTCTTT; CDR3: CASSVGRMNTEAFF; J: TRBJ1-1; size: .; D: .; V: TRBV2
DNA: TGTGCCAGCAGCTCTGCGGGGGGCGGGTCAGATACGCAGTATTTT; CDR3: CASSSAGGGSDTQYF; J: TRBJ2-3; size: .; D: TRBD2; V: TRBV5-6
DNA: TGTGCCAGCAGCCCCGACAGGGCATCCTCCTACGAGCAGTACTTC; CDR3: CASSPDRASSYEQYF; J: TRBJ2-7; size: .; D: TRBD1; V: TRBV9
DNA: TGTGCCAGCTTCTCCGGGGAGGAGACCCAGTACTTC; CDR3: CASFSGEETQYF; J: TRBJ2-5; size: .; D: .; V: TRBV18
DNA: TGTGCCAGCTCACCCGTACTAGGGTTGGACACTGAAGCTTTCTTT; CDR3: CASSPVLGLDTEAFF; J: TRBJ1-1; size: .; D: .; V: TRBV18
DNA: TGTGCCAGCAGCTTGGTTCGGGACAGGGCTTTGGGCTACACCTTC; CDR3: CASSLVRDRALGYTF; J: TRBJ1-2; size: .; D: TRBD1; V: TRBV5-6
DNA: TGTGCCAGCAGCCCACCCGACTCGGGCTACGAGCAGTACTTC; CDR3: CASSPPDSGYEQYF; J: TRBJ2-7; size: .; D: .; V: TRBV7-8